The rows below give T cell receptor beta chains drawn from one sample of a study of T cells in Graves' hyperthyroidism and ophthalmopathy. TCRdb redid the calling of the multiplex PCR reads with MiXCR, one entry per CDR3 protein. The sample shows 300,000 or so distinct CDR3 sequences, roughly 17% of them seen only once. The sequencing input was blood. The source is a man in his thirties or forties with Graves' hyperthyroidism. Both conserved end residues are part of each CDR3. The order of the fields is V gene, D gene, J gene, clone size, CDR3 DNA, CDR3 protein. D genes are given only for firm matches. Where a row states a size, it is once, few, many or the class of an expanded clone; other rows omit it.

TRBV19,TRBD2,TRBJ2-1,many,TGTGCCAGTACGGTGGGCAGCGGGAGTCTTTATGAGCAGTTCTTC,CASTVGSGSLYEQFF
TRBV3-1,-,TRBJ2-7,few,TGTGCCAGCAGCCAATACGGGACGTCCTCCTACGAGCAGTACTTC,CASSQYGTSSYEQYF
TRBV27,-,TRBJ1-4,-,TGTGCCAGCAGTTTGAACTCCGCAAATGAAAAACTGTTTTTT,CASSLNSANEKLFF
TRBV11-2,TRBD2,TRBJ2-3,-,TGTGCCAGCAGCTATAACGATGGGCGGGAGGGGCAGTATTTT,CASSYNDGREGQYF
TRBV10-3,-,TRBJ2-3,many,TGTGCCATCAGTGAGTCGACGGGAGATACGCAGTATTTT,CAISESTGDTQYF
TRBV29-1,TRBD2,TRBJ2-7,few,TGCAGCGTTGTAAGCGGGAGCTACGAGCAGTACTTC,CSVVSGSYEQYF
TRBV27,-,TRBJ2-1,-,TGTGCCAGCAGTTTTCGCCGGCCCGACGGCTCCTACAATGAGCAGTTCTTC,CASSFRRPDGSYNEQFF
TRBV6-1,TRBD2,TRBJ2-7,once,TGTGCCAGCAGACTACGTAGGCTAGCGGGAAACGAGCAGTACTTC,CASRLRRLAGNEQYF
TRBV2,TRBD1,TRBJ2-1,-,TGTGCCAGCTATAGGACAGGTTACAATGAGCAGTTCTTC,CASYRTGYNEQFF
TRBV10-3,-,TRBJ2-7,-,TGTGCCATCGGGGGGGGGGGGACATTCCTCTACGAGCAGTACTTC,CAIGGGGTFLYEQYF
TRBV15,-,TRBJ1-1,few,TGTGCCACCAGCAGAGCCGGGACCCTCATGAACACTGAAGCTTTCTTT,CATSRAGTLMNTEAFF
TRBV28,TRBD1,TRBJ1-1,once,TGTGCCAGCAGTTTGCCCGGGACAGCTACAGAAGCTTTCTTT,CASSLPGTATEAFF
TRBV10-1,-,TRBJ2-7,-,TGCGCCAGCAGTGAGGCTCCAGCCGACTACGAGCAGTACTTC,CASSEAPADYEQYF
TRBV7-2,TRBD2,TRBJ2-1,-,TGTGCCAGCAGCTTAGCGGCGGGAGGGGGGGGGGATGAGCAGTTCTTC,CASSLAAGGGGDEQFF
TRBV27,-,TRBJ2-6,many,TGTGCCAGCAGCCAAGCGGGACACCACTCTGGGGCCAACGTCCTGACTTTC,CASSQAGHHSGANVLTF
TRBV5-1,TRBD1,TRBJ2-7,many,TGCGCCAGCAGCTACCGGGACAGGCCTCCCTACGAGCAGTACTTC,CASSYRDRPPYEQYF
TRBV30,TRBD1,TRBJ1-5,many,TGTGCCTGGAGTGTCTCCACAGGGGTCAATCAGCCCCAGCATTTT,CAWSVSTGVNQPQHF
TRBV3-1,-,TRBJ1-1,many,TGTGCCAGCAGCCAAGGGCCCCGGCCGAACACTGAAGCTTTCTTT,CASSQGPRPNTEAFF
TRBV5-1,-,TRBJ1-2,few,TGCGCCAGCAGCCCCGGGGGGGTCGATAACTATGGCTACACCTTC,CASSPGGVDNYGYTF
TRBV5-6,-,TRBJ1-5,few,TGTGCCAGCAGCTCCATCCACACTAATCAGCCCCAGCATTTT,CASSSIHTNQPQHF
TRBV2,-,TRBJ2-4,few,TGTGCCAGCAGTCTTCCTGGAGTGGTTGGTTTTCACTTC,CASSLPGVVGFHF
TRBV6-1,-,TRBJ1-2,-,TGTGCCAGCCTCCAATGGGCTAACTATGGCTACACCTTC,CASLQWANYGYTF